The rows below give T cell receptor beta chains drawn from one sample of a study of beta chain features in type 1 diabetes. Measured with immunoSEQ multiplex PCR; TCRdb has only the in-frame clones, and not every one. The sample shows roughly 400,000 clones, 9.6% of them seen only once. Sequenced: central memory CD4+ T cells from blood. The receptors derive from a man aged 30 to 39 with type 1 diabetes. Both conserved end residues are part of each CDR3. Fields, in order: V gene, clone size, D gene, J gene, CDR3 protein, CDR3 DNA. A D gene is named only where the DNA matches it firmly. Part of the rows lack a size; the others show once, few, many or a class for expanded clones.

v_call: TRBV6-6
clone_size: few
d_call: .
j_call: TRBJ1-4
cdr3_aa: CASTQGFRTNEKLFF
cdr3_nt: TGTGCCAGCACCCAGGGATTTCGGACTAATGAAAAACTGTTTTTT

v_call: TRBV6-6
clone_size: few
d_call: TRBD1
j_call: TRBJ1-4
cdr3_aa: CAIRGKTGGNEKLFF
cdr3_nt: TGTGCCATCAGGGGGAAAACAGGGGGCAATGAAAAACTGTTTTTT

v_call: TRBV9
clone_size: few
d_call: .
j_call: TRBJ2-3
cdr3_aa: CASSLDPTDTQYF
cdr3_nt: TGTGCCAGCAGCTTGGACCCCACAGATACGCAGTATTTT

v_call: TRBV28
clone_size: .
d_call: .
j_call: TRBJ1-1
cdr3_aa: CASIKAFPTEAFF
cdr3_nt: TGTGCCAGCATTAAGGCCTTTCCCACTGAAGCTTTCTTT

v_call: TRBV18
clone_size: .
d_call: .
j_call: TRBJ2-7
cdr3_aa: CASSESLGEQYF
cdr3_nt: TGTGCCAGCTCGGAGAGTTTGGGCGAGCAGTACTTC

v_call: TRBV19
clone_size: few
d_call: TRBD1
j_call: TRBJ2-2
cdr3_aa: CASGTGDNTGELFF
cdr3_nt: TGTGCCAGTGGGACAGGAGATAACACCGGGGAGCTGTTTTTT

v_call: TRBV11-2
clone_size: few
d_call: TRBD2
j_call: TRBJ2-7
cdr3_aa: CASRRLAGGLYEQYF
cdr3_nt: TGTGCCAGCAGACGACTAGCGGGAGGCCTATACGAGCAGTACTTC

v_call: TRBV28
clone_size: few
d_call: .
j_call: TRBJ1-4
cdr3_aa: CASSSLTLFDEKLFF
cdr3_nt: TGTGCCAGCAGTTCCTTGACCCTATTCGACGAAAAACTGTTTTTT

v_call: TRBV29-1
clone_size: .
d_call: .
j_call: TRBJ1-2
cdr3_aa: CSVVQGRGTF
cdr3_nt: TGCAGCGTTGTTCAGGGGAGAGGCACCTTC

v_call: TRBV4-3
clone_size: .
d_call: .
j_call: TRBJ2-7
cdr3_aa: CASSRENSGSYEQYF
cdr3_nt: TGCGCCAGCAGCCGGGAGAATAGCGGCTCCTACGAGCAGTACTTC

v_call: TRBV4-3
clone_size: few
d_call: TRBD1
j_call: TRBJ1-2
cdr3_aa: CASSPRGETNYGYTF
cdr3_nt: TGCGCCAGCAGCCCCAGGGGGGAAACAAACTATGGCTACACCTTC

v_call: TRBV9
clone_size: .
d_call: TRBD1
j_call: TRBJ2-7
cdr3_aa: CASSPGPGQGTYEQYF
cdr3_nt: TGTGCCAGCAGCCCCGGTCCGGGACAGGGTACCTACGAGCAGTACTTC

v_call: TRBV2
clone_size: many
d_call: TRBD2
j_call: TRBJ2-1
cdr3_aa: CATAPALAGIEQFF
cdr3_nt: TGTGCCACCGCACCCGCACTAGCGGGAATTGAGCAGTTCTTC

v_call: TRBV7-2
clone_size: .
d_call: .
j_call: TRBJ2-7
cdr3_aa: CASSLRRSYEQYF
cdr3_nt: TGTGCCAGCAGCTTGAGGCGCTCCTACGAGCAGTACTTC

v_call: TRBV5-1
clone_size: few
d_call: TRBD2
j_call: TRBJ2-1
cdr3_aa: CASSLVAGGSAEQFF
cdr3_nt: TGCGCCAGCAGCTTGGTGGCGGGAGGGTCGGCTGAGCAGTTCTTC

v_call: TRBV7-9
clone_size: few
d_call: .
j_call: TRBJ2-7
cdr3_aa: CASSPSQLAPSYEQYF
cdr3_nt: TGTGCCAGCAGCCCTTCTCAACTCGCACCCTCCTACGAGCAGTACTTC

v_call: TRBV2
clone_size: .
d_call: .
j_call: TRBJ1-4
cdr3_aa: CASTMGKGLFF
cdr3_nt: TGTGCCAGCACAATGGGGAAAGGACTGTTTTTT

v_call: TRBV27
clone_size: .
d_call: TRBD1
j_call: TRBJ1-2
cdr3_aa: CASSRTGAGYTF
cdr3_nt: TGTGCCAGCAGCCGAACAGGGGCTGGCTACACCTTC

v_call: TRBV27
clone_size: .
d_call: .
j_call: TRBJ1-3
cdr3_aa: CASTTTRDTGNTIYF
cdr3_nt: TGTGCCAGCACCACGACCCGAGATACTGGAAACACCATATATTTT

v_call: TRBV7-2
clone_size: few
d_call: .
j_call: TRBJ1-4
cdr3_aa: CASSQRWGEKLFF
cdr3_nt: TGTGCCAGCAGCCAACGTTGGGGGGAAAAACTGTTTTTT

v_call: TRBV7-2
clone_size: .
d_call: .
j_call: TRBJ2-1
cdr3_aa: CASSLSSRATYNEQFF
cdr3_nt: TGTGCCAGCAGCTTATCGTCCAGGGCAACCTACAATGAGCAGTTCTTC

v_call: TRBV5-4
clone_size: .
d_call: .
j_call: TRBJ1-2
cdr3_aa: CASRLSSYGYTF
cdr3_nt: TGTGCCAGCAGACTCTCAAGCTATGGCTACACCTTC

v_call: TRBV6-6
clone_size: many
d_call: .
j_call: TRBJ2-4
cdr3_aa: CASSSSDIQYF
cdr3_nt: TGTGCCAGCAGTAGCTCTGACATTCAGTACTTC

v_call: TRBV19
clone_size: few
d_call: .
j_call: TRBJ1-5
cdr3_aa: CASSVDSLSNQPQHF
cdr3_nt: TGTGCCAGTAGTGTCGACAGCCTTAGCAATCAGCCCCAGCATTTT

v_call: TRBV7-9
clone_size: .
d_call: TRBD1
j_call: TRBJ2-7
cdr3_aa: CASSRDREQYF
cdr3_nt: TGTGCCAGCAGCCGGGACAGGGAGCAGTACTTC

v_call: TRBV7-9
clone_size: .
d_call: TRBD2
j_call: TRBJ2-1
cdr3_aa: CASSLGAGAEYNEQFF
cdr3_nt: TGTGCCAGCAGCTTAGGAGCGGGAGCCGAGTACAATGAGCAGTTCTTC

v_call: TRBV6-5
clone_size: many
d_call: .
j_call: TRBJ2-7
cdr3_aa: CASSSLSGLREQYF
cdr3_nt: TGTGCCAGCAGTTCCTTATCAGGGTTGCGGGAGCAGTACTTC

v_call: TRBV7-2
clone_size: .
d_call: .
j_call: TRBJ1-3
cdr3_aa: CASSPQATGTIYF
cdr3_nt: TGTGCCAGCAGCCCGCAGGCAACTGGGACCATATATTTT

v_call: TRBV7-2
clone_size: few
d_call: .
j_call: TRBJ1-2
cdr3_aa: CASSLALVDYGYTF
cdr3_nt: TGTGCCAGCAGCTTAGCGTTGGTTGACTATGGCTACACCTTC

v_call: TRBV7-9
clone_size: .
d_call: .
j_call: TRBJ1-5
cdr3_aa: CASSLEDQPQHF
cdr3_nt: TGTGCCAGCAGCTTAGAAGATCAGCCCCAGCATTTT

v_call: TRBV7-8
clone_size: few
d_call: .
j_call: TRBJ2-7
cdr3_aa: CASSLAPHRTPSYEQYF
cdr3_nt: TGTGCCAGCAGCTTAGCGCCTCATCGGACACCCTCCTACGAGCAGTACTTC

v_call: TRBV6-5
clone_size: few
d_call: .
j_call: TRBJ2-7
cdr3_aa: CASSYRRDWDSYEQYF
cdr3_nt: TGTGCCAGCAGTTACCGCCGGGACTGGGACTCCTACGAGCAGTACTTC

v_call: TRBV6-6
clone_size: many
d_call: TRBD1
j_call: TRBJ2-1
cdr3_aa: CASSHDRGPYGEQFF
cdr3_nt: TGTGCCAGCAGCCACGACAGGGGTCCTTACGGTGAGCAGTTCTTC

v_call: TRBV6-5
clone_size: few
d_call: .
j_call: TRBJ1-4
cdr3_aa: CASSSDSPATNEKLFF
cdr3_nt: TGTGCCAGCAGTTCTGACAGCCCTGCAACTAATGAAAAACTGTTTTTT

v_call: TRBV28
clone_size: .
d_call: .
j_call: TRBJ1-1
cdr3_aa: CASRYYGRTTEAFF
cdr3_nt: TGTGCCAGCAGATACTATGGACGGACGACTGAAGCTTTCTTT

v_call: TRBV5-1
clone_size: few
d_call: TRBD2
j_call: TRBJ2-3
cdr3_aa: CASSLGLADTDTQYF
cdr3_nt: TGCGCCAGCAGCTTGGGACTAGCGGACACAGATACGCAGTATTTT

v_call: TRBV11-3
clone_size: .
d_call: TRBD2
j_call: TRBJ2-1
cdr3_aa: CASSLTSGRPEQFF
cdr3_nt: TGTGCCAGCAGCTTAACTAGCGGGAGACCCGAGCAGTTCTTC

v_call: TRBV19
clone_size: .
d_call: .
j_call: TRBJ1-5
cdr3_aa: CASSSRVNGNQPQHF
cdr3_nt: TGTGCCAGTAGTAGCAGGGTAAACGGCAATCAGCCCCAGCATTTT

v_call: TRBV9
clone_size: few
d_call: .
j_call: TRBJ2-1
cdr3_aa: CASSVSTGNEQFF
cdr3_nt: TGTGCCAGCAGCGTATCGACGGGGAATGAGCAGTTCTTC

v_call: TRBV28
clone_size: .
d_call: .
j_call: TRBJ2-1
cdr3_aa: CASSIQDLTYNEQFF
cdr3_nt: TGTGCCAGCAGTATACAGGACCTAACCTACAATGAGCAGTTCTTC

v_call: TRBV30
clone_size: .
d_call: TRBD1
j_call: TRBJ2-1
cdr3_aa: CAWGQGNEQFF
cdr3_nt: TGTGCCTGGGGACAGGGGAATGAGCAGTTCTTC

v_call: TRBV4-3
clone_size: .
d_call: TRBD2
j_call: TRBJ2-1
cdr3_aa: CASSQVAGGTYNEQFF
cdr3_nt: TGCGCCAGCAGCCAGGTAGCGGGAGGGACCTACAATGAGCAGTTCTTC

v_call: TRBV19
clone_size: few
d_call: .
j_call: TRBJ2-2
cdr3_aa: CASSIENTGELFF
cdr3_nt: TGTGCCAGTAGTATAGAAAACACCGGGGAGCTGTTTTTT

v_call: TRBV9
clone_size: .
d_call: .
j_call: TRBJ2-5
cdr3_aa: CASSVDQRQETQYF
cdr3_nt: TGTGCCAGCAGCGTAGACCAGCGGCAAGAGACCCAGTACTTC

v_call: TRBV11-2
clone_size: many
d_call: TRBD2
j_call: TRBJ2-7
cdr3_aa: CASSFSGTSGDEQYF
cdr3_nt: TGTGCCAGCAGCTTTTCCGGGACTAGCGGGGACGAGCAGTACTTC